This T cell receptor (beta chain) was identified during a study of shared clonotypes between healthy human individuals. Study-wide background: CD4 naive and memory got three plates each, CD8 naive two, CD8 memory one.

Trimming removed 5 bases from V and 0 bases from J, with 11 bases in between. The CDR3 loop spans 14 amino acids. CDR1 and CDR2 from the germline V gene are MNHEY and SVGAGI. Some clones are missing from TCRdb's copy, which holds only in-frame ones; the method was immunoSEQ multiplex PCR. The sample lists over a million clones, roughly 98.5% occurring once. The genes are TRBV6-5 and TRBJ2-7; tentatively, D is TRBD1 (6 bases). Sequencing was carried out using naive CD4+ T cells sorted from blood. Subset indicated: CD45RA+ positively selected. The source of this sequence is a man aged 25-45 years in good health. The CDR3 DNA is TGTGCCAGCAGTCCCAGGGGCTCCTCCTACGAGCAGTACTTC. Amino acid sequence: CASSPRGSSYEQYF.